These T cell receptor beta chains were read from a single sample in a study of T cell responses to AZD1222 COVID-19 vaccine. The table came from immunoSEQ multiplex PCR; TCRdb's copy has only in-frame clones and leaves some out. The table lists about 130,000 clones, 88% of them singletons. This specimen consisted of peripheral blood, obtained on day 0 of AZD1222 vaccination. These receptors were obtained from an adult in good health. Each CDR3 is given with its conserved first and last residue. D genes are given only for firm matches. The size entry is marked missing in some rows and otherwise reads once, few, many or a size class.

abundance	v_gene	d_gene	j_gene	len	CDR3nt	CDR3aa
-	TRBV3-1/TRBV3-2	TRBD1	TRBJ1-2	15	TGTGCCAGCAGCCAGGCTAACAGGGGCGCCTATGGCTACACCTTC	CASSQANRGAYGYTF
-	TRBV28	TRBD1	TRBJ1-5	15	TGTGCCAGCAGTTCGACAGGGGGCAGCAATCAGCCCCAGCATTTT	CASSSTGGSNQPQHF
-	TRBV7-9	TRBD2	TRBJ2-4	16	TGTGCCAGCAGCTTAGGCCTAGCGGGAGCCAAAAACATTCAGTACTTC	CASSLGLAGAKNIQYF
-	TRBV7-9	TRBD1	TRBJ2-1	15	TGTGCCAGCAGCAACCGGGACAGGGGGCCCAATGAGCAGTTCTTC	CASSNRDRGPNEQFF
-	TRBV30	-	TRBJ2-5	14	TGTGCCTGGAGGTTGGGGGTAGTTCAAGAGACCCAGTACTTC	CAWRLGVVQETQYF
-	TRBV5-4	TRBD1	TRBJ2-5	15	TGTGCCAGCAGACCTGATAGGGGGCGTAGGGAGACCCAGTACTTC	CASRPDRGRRETQYF
-	TRBV24-1	-	TRBJ1-5	13	TGTGCCACCAGTGGTTCGGGCAATCAGCCCCAGCATTTT	CATSGSGNQPQHF
medium-sized	TRBV2	-	TRBJ2-7	11	TGTGCCAGCAGAAGAAAGGACGAGCAGTACTTC	CASRRKDEQYF
-	TRBV3-1/TRBV3-2	-	TRBJ2-2	15	TGTGCCAGCAGCCAAGATCATCGGTCGACCGGGGAGCTGTTTTTT	CASSQDHRSTGELFF
-	TRBV7-9	TRBD1	TRBJ2-3	14	TGTGCCAGCAGACAGGGGGTTAACACAGATACGCAGTATTTT	CASRQGVNTDTQYF